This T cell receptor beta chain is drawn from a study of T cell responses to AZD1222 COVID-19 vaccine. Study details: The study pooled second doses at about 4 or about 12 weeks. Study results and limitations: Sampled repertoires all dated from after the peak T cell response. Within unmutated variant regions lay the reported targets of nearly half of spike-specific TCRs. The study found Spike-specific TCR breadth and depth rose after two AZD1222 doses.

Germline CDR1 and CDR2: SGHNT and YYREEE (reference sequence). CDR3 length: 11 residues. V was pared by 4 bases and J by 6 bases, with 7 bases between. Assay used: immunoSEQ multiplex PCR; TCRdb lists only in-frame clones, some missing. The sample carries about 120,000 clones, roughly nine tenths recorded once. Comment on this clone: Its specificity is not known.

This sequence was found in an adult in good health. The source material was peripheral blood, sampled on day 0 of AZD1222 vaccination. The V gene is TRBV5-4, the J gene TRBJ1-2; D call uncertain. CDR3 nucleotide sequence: TGTGCCAGCAGCCTGAGGGATGGCTACACCTTC. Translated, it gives CASSLRDGYTF.